This entry lists 21 T cell receptor beta chains sequenced from one sample in a study of cytomegalovirus exposure and HLA in healthy donors. Primers for the PCR totalled 60 Vbeta and 13 Jbeta. Sequencing was performed with immunoSEQ multiplex PCR; in TCRdb, only in-frame clones are kept and a portion is missing. The data contain some 97,000 clones, about 70% of them singletons. Sequenced: PBMCs. The receptors come from a woman aged 18-29 years in good health and CMV-seropositive.

This sequence joins TRBV28 and TRBJ1-5; a weak D match, TRBD1 (5 bases). The V gene lost 5 bases and the J gene lost 7 bases, with 15 bases spanning the gap. This CDR3 is 14 amino acids long. CDR1 MDHEN and CDR2 SYDVKM come from the germline V gene. CDR3 DNA sequence: TGTGCCAGCAGTCCCGGGGGGGGTGAGCAGCCCCAGCATTTT. The encoded protein is CASSPGGGEQPQHF.

The chain carries TRBV7-9 and TRBJ2-3, with TRBD2 matching 9 bases. This CDR3 has 14 amino acids. The junction had 5 bases not matched to a gene; V was cut back by 0 bases and J by 10 bases. Per the germline V gene, CDR1 is SEHNR and CDR2 is FQNEAQ (reference sequence). The CDR3 bases are TGTGCCAGCAGCTTAGCGTTAGCGGGGGCAGCGCAGTATTTT. Its translation is CASSLALAGAAQYF.

The chain links TRBV4-3 to TRBJ1-2; D may be TRBD1 (5 bases). This CDR3 contains 16 residues. V was shortened by 1 base and J by 0 bases, with 12 bases between the two germline ends. Germline values: CDR1 LGHNA, CDR2 YSLEER. The CDR3: CASSQALGLPNYGYTF. The CDR3 DNA follows: TGCGCCAGCAGCCAAGCCCTGGGACTTCCTAACTATGGCTACACCTTC.

V usage is TRBV7-2 and J usage is TRBJ2-7; TRBD2 agrees at 11 bases. V shed 3 bases, J shed 2 bases, and the junction held 0 bases outside the gene matches. The CDR3 totals 14 residues. Germline CDR1 SGHTA, CDR2 FQGNSA. CDR3 bases: TGTGCCAGCAGCTTGACTAGCGGGACCTACGAGCAGTACTTC. Amino acid sequence: CASSLTSGTYEQYF.

This clone occurred once. This chain's CDR3 is CSVDTSGSYNEQFF. As DNA, the CDR3 is TGCAGCGTTGATACTAGCGGGAGTTACAATGAGCAGTTCTTC. The chain combines TRBV29-1 with TRBJ2-1; 11 nucleotides agree with TRBD2. Trimming took 3 bases from V and 4 from J; bases not matched to a gene: 2. Germline lookup yields CDR1 SQVTM and CDR2 ANQGSEA. CDR3 length: 14 amino acids.

V and J are TRBV29-1 and TRBJ2-3, with a tentative D call TRBD2 (6 bases). The CDR3 sequence is 14 residues long. CDR1 is SQVTM, CDR2 ANQGSEA, per germline. V was trimmed by 8 bases and J by 4 bases, leaving 19 bases between them. Here the CDR3 reads CSLSGVGFADTQYF. DNA for the CDR3: TGCAGCTTATCGGGAGTGGGGTTTGCAGATACGCAGTATTTT.

The V call is TRBV19, the J call TRBJ1-1; perhaps TRBD1 as D (5 bases). Trimming left V 8 bases short and J 1 base short, with 11 bases between. CDR3 length: 13 amino acids. The V gene's germline CDR1 is LNHDA and CDR2 SQIVND (reference sequence). The CDR3 coding sequence is TGTGCCAGTCAGGACACGAGGAACACTGAAGCTTTCTTT. Translated: CASQDTRNTEAFF.

This clone was seen a single time. The V and J genes are TRBV4-1 and TRBJ2-3; 9 bases match TRBD2. V lost 8 bases to trimming and J lost 2 bases; unmatched junction nucleotides: 11. The CDR3 is 16 residues long. Germline CDR1 is MGHRA and CDR2 is YSYEKL. The CDR3 region has the DNA TGCGCCAGCCGGGGGGGCGGGAGGGCTCTCACAGATACGCAGTATTTT. Its translation is CASRGGGRALTDTQYF.

The chain links TRBV29-1 to TRBJ1-2; D perhaps matches TRBD1 (5 bases). The CDR3 sequence is 16 residues long. The germline CDR1 and CDR2 sequences are SQVTM and ANQGSEA. The V end lost 0 bases, the J end lost 5 bases, and 19 bases lay between the germline ends. The CDR3 region is CSVEDGQGRARYGYTF. The CDR3 bases are TGCAGCGTTGAAGATGGCCAGGGTCGCGCCCGGTATGGCTACACCTTC.

This chain links TRBV11-2 with TRBJ2-6; possible D gene TRBD2, 6 bases. Trimming shortened V by 0 bases and J by 4 bases, and 16 bases separated the two germline ends. This CDR3 is built from 18 residues. Germline V gene data show CDR1 as SGHAT and CDR2 as FQNNGV. CDR3 residues: CASSLDRPGASGANVLTF. The CDR3 nucleotides read TGTGCCAGCAGCTTAGATCGGCCGGGAGCTTCCGGGGCCAACGTCCTGACTTTC.

V is TRBV7-6 and J is TRBJ2-5, with 7 bases fitting TRBD1. Germline CDR1 and CDR2: SGHVS and FNYEAQ. The CDR3 has 15 amino acids. V shed 5 bases, J shed 2 bases, and the junction held 8 bases outside the gene matches. The CDR3 bases are TGTGCCAGCAGCCCACCCGGACAGGCTCAAGAGACCCAGTACTTC. Amino acid sequence: CASSPPGQAQETQYF. The full variable domain, rest sourced from reference TRBV7-6 and TRBJ2-5, is GAGVSQSPRYKVTKRGQDVALRCDPISGHVSLYWYRQALGQGPEFLTYFNYEAQQDKSGLPNDRFSAERPEGSISTLTIQRTEQRDSAMYRCASSPPGQAQETQYFGPGTRLLVL.

J is TRBJ1-4 and V is TRBV6-1; possibly TRBD1 for D (5 bases). The CDR3 totals 13 residues. The germline V and J ends were trimmed by 5 bases and 7 bases, with 11 bases remaining between them. The V gene's germline CDR1 is MNHNS and CDR2 SASEGT. The CDR3 nucleotides read TGTGCCAGCAGTTCCAGGGAGGGTGAAAAACTGTTTTTT. Its protein product is CASSSREGEKLFF.

The CDR3 loop reads CAISSDSEAFF. The CDR3 coding sequence is TGTGCCATCAGTTCGGACAGTGAAGCTTTCTTT. This chain uses TRBV10-3 with TRBJ1-1; maybe TRBD1 (6 bases). CDR3 length: 11 amino acids. Trimming took off 5 bases at V and 7 bases at J, with 8 bases between the two ends. The germline CDR1 and CDR2 sequences are ENHRY and SYGVKD.

This chain uses TRBV19 with TRBJ2-7, with TRBD1 identical over 10 bases. Germline trimming cut 2 bases from V and 7 bases from J; bases unmatched to any gene: 2. This CDR3 contains 13 residues. Per the germline V gene, CDR1 is LNHDA and CDR2 is SQIVND (reference sequence). The CDR3 DNA reads as TGTGCCAGTAGTATATTGGACAGGGGGGAGCAGTACTTC. Its translation is CASSILDRGEQYF.

The gene calls are TRBV6-5 and TRBJ2-1, with D unclear. Germline CDR1 reads MNHEY; CDR2 reads SVGAGI. Trimming removed 2 bases from V and 0 bases from J, with 2 bases in between. This CDR3 has 13 residues. Here the CDR3 reads CASSYHSYNEQFF. DNA of the CDR3: TGTGCCAGCAGTTACCACTCCTACAATGAGCAGTTCTTC.

The DNA for the CDR3 is TGTGCCAGCAGCCATGTTGGCGGCGGTCTAAACAATGAGCAGTTCTTC. As protein: CASSHVGGGLNNEQFF. V and J are TRBV14 and TRBJ2-1; D remains unclear. The V end was cut by 3 bases, the J end by 5 bases, with 17 bases between. The germline V gene encodes CDR1 SGHDN and CDR2 FVKESK. CDR3 size: 16 residues.

The chain couples TRBV6-5 to TRBJ1-2, with 7 bases lining up with TRBD1. The CDR3 length is 14 residues. The junction had 5 bases not matched to a gene; V was cut back by 5 bases and J by 2 bases. Germline CDR1 reads MNHEY; CDR2 reads SVGAGI. CDR3 sequence: CASSRGTANYGYTF. The CDR3 DNA sequence: TGTGCCAGCAGTCGGGGGACAGCGAACTATGGCTACACCTTC.

The chain combines TRBV5-8 with TRBJ1-1; tentatively, D is TRBD1 (6 bases). The CDR3 loop spans 11 amino acids. Per the germline V gene, CDR1 is SGHTS and CDR2 is YDEGEE. V gave up 0 bases and J gave up 10 bases, with 7 bases separating them. The CDR3 DNA is TGTGCCAGCAGCTTGGAACAGGGAGCTTTCTTT. It specifies CASSLEQGAFF.

The rearrangement uses TRBV7-2 and TRBJ1-1, with 10 bases matching TRBD1. This CDR3 contains 14 residues. Germline V gene data show CDR1 as SGHTA and CDR2 as FQGNSA. V shed 4 bases and J 5 bases; nucleotides not matched to a gene: 4. The CDR3 spells CASSWTGGRTEAFF. The CDR3 DNA reads TGTGCCAGCAGCTGGACAGGGGGAAGAACTGAAGCTTTCTTT.

This chain joins TRBV5-4 and TRBJ2-3; 13 bases match TRBD2. Germline V gives CDR1 SGHNT, CDR2 YYREEE (reference sequence). The junction had 6 bases not matched to a gene; V was cut back by 4 bases and J by 1 base. This CDR3 spans 17 amino acids. In nucleotides, the CDR3 is TGTGCCAGCAGCCCTAGGACTAGCGGGAGTGGCACAGATACGCAGTATTTT. Its translation is CASSPRTSGSGTDTQYF.

The V gene is TRBV30, the J gene TRBJ2-4, with 8 positions matching TRBD1. Trimming cost V 2 bases and J 6 bases; bases outside gene matches: 9. Per the germline V gene, CDR1 is GTSNPN and CDR2 is SVGIG (reference sequence). CDR3 size: 15 residues. This CDR3 reads CAWSTPGGDGNIQYF. CDR3 nucleotide sequence: TGTGCCTGGAGTACCCCAGGGGGCGATGGAAACATTCAGTACTTC.